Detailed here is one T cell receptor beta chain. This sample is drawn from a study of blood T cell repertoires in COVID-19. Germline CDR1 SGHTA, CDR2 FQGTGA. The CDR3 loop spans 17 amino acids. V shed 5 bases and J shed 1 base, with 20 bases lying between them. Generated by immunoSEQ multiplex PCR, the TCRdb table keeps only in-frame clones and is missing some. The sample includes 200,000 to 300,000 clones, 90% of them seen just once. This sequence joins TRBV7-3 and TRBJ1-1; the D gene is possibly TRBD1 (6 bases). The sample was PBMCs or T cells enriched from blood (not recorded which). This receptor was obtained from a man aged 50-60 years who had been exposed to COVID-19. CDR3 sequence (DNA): TGTGCCAGCAGCCGGCTGGGATTGGGCAGGGGGAACACTGAAGCTTTCTTT. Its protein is CASSRLGLGRGNTEAFF.